A single T cell receptor beta chain is shown here with its context. Its binding antigen is unknown. No much larger clonotype is one base removed from it; base qualities were not supplied. The library was produced with the immunoSEQ multiplex PCR assay. For the multiplex PCR, a mixture combining 60 forward primers for TCR Vbeta segments and 13 reverse primers for TCR Jbeta segments was used. The CDR3 region of rearranged TCR beta genes was amplified from genomic DNA with a multiplex PCR assay. On the Illumina HiSeq System, the amplified TCR beta libraries were sequenced as 87-base-pair reads. The authors' pipeline ran thus. Across the roughly 600 repertoires, a later analysis counted tens of millions of unique TCR beta chains, 9.5 million to 12 million of which were shared by at least two donors. Raw reads were error-corrected and collapsed into unique sequences by a nearest-neighbor algorithm in which closely related sequences were merged to remove PCR and sequencing errors. Alignment of CDR3 sequences to IMGT reference sequences was used to assign V, D and J gene segments. For a sequence to be retained, a match of at least six nucleotides was required to both a V gene segment and a J gene segment. A rearrangement counted as productive if the CDR3 had no stop codons and remained in frame with V and J, and every other rearrangement counted as non-productive. CDR3 was defined according to IMGT convention as the region running from the second conserved V-encoded cysteine to the conserved J-encoded phenylalanine. In an earlier analysis of around 640 of the donors, sequences lacking an unambiguous match to a single V gene segment were excluded. An earlier analysis of under 750 of the donors called V segments functional above 56.7% productive rearrangements and segregating when the between-donor standard deviation exceeded 5%. A statistical classification framework was built to diagnose cytomegalovirus status from the catalog of TCR beta chain sequences. V and J gene assignment, in a later analysis, came from comparing TCR nucleotide sequences with IMGT/GENE-DB human TR gene sequences. Using the TCRdist pipeline, a later analysis assigned CDR3 sequences along with most-parsimonious VDJ recombination scenarios. In a later analysis, each TCR beta chain was defined by its CDR3 amino acid sequence together with its V-gene family, and reads without a unique V-gene family were excluded. To address suspected cross-contamination and a sequencing artifact, a later analysis removed some 620 highly shared, low-generation-probability nucleotide sequences. A later analysis calculated a clonal expansion index for each public chain from normalized within-repertoire ranks of inferred template counts. In a later analysis, generation probabilities were computed with a VDJ recombination model fitted to out-of-frame rearrangements, and the resulting probabilities were checked against IGoR. In a later analysis, TCR-TCR, TCR-HLA and TCR-CMV co-occurrence was scored with hypergeometric tests, and a repertoire-size bias correction was applied to TCR pairs. A later analysis estimated false discovery rates by permuting HLA or CMV assignments 20 times. A later analysis grouped co-occurring TCRs with DBSCAN, adding TCRdist sequence similarity when clustering within HLA-allele-positive subsets. For co-occurrence clustering, repertoires with fewer than 30,000 or more than 120,000 public chains were excluded, along with 5 or 6 repertoires with anomalous nucleotide sharing. TCRdb provides this immuneACCESS table in a form limited to in-frame rearrangements. Some clones are lacking; in checked studies, under half of them reflect an unresolved V gene, and why the rest are absent is not known. V and J calls and clone size are copied from that table; D and trimming were computed from the DNA. The sample includes about 160,000 clones, with roughly 89% observed a single time. Jointly, the top ten make up 0.85% to 1% of the sample.

V drops 4 bases and J drops 2 bases, leaving 11 bases in between. The CDR3 starts with the cysteine, ends with the phenylalanine, and has 14 residues. Only CDR3 DNA remains: 42 bases, in frame from the first base. CDR1 is given as SGHTS and CDR2 as YDEGEE, both from the germline V gene. The cohort comprised approximately 700 healthy bone marrow donors. Cohort members were all nominally healthy when sampled, although unrecorded immune exposures were likely present. The donor was CMV seronegative and belonged to the group of 320 or so seronegative cohort members. A peripheral blood sample was provided by each donor, and peripheral blood mononuclear cells were used for TCR beta sequencing. The Qiagen DNeasy Blood Extraction Kit was used to extract genomic DNA from the blood cell samples. The record originates from a study of cytomegalovirus exposure and HLA in healthy donors (dated by TCRdb to the late 2010s). General notes on the study: According to an earlier analysis of a few hundred of the donors, about 170 million T cells yielded approximately 120 million unique TCR beta sequences and approximately 300 Gb of sequence data. About 320 gigabases of sequencing data and roughly 90 million unique TCR sequences were included in an early release covering under 650 HLA-typed donors. Of the approximately 400 genotyped donors, about 80% fell in the genetic ancestry cluster associated with self-reported Caucasian donors. The study was designed to test whether signatures of past pathogen exposure could be identified by cataloging public T cell receptors. The study used immunosequencing to profile the T cell repertoires of approximately 690 subjects and linked those repertoires to cytomegalovirus serostatus. Along with the roughly 670-subject first cohort, a separate validation cohort of around 110 different subjects was used. To predict cytomegalovirus infection status, the study combined high-throughput TCR immunosequencing, statistical association of individual TCRs with disease status, and machine learning. In a later analysis, previously published TCR beta repertoires from 600 to 850 donors were re-analyzed and high-resolution HLA genotyping was added so that TCR occurrence patterns could be studied. The later analysis used no new phenotypic data to find candidate immune exposures, relying instead on TCR beta sequences and their occurrence across donors. An earlier analysis of around 540 of the donors applied high-throughput TCR beta sequencing to assess whether each TCR beta V gene segment acted as functional or pseudogenic. Alongside the repertoire data, information on donor age, sex, ethnicity and CMV serostatus was compiled. In a later genetic analysis, genome-wide SNP genotypes for about 55% of the roughly 670 donors were used, and that subset was treated as a discovery cohort. All discovery cohort repertoires had been generated using a single sequencing platform. HLA typing covered class I and class II loci at four-digit resolution. The number of typed donors differed by locus: roughly 629-640 for A, B, C, DRB1 and DQB1; 500 to 550 for DQA1; about 600 for DPA1; and some 430 for DPB1. Four to six DR-DQ haplotypes were handled as single units for association and clustering, since linkage in the cohort was strong. Among about 400 genotyped donors of the cohort, an average of around 250,000 unique TCR beta nucleotide sequences was sequenced per donor, of which about 19% were non-productive.

Study-wide conclusions, independent of this receptor: When HLA alleles, especially DR and DQ, strongly co-occurred, TCR associations were difficult to assign to individual alleles. An association between a missense DCLRE1C variant and V-gene and J-gene trimming of TCR beta chains was found in a later genetic analysis and replicated in an independent cohort. A later analysis reported that several top co-occurrence clusters appeared linked to parvovirus B19, influenza, CMV and Epstein-Barr virus. An earlier analysis of around 600 of the donors showed that most TCR beta V segments appeared in productive rearrangements either about 90% or about 30% of the time, which broadly matched IMGT annotations. For the cohort, immune exposure information was limited to CMV serostatus. Specific HLA alleles were associated with some 15,000 TCR beta sequences at a false discovery rate of 0.05 in a later analysis. According to the authors, the approach could potentially be generalized to other disease states and immunological phenotypes. Cytomegalovirus status was reported to be diagnosed by the classifier with high specificity and sensitivity in both the original and validation cohorts. In vitro tests confirmed that a few of the cytomegalovirus-associated TCR beta chains recognize cytomegalovirus antigens. Because HLA typing was missing for some donors at each locus, association tests included only the typed subset. A further reported finding was that TCR beta sequences accurately predicted the HLA-A and HLA-B alleles for most subjects in the first cohort. A cluster of highly shared sequence variants was judged likely to be a technical artifact of the sequencing pipeline. The cohort was sequenced for TCR beta chains only, and without alpha or paired-chain data the features that could be detected were limited. In a later analysis, TCR association rates were found to vary across HLA loci, with the most associated TCRs seen for DRB1 alleles and the fewest for HLA-C alleles. The 87-base-pair reads could not distinguish some IMGT-functional V segments, including TRBV6-2 and TRBV6-3, so those segments were excluded. Correlated functional status among segregating V segments might be attributable to linkage disequilibrium, but an unknown experimental factor could not be ruled out. Compared with equally common non-associated chains, HLA-associated TCR beta chains in a later analysis were more clonally expanded and had lower generation probabilities. A later analysis found that most CMV-associated TCR beta chains appeared HLA-restricted, with HLA associations seemingly driven largely by CMV exposure. Most TCR sequences were seen in very few donors, while some public TCRs were found in many individuals. The presence/absence analyses assumed that sequencing depth was roughly uniform across donors, and that assumption may not be true. Approximately 18 rarely observed V segments, including chromosome 9 orphons, were excluded from the earlier analysis of approximately 500 of the donors because counts were too low. The study gave a list of roughly 150 TCR beta chains associated with cytomegalovirus. A later genetic analysis reported fewer N-insertions in productive TCRs among donors in an Asian-associated ancestry cluster than the roughly 640-donor mean.

This TCR derives from a woman aged 25 to 39 in good health and CMV-seronegative. Material for sequencing was PBMCs. The sequence joins TRBV5-8 to TRBJ2-3; the D gene is perhaps TRBD2, from 5 matching bases. The bases are TGTGCCAGCAGCGTGACTACCTACACAGATACGCAGTATTTT. Its translation is CASSVTTYTDTQYF.